These 25 T cell receptor beta chains share one sample of origin, sequenced in a study of graft-versus-host responses after intestinal transplantation. TCRdb keeps only in-frame clones here, not all; method: immunoSEQ multiplex PCR. Among roughly 99,000 clones listed, 87% were seen once. No antigen has been assigned to these receptors. The sample in question was unstimulated CD4+ T cells sorted from spleen or lymph node cells, obtained before transplant. These TCRs come from a human donor who was the organ donor for an intestinal transplant.

The V and J genes are TRBV21-1 and TRBJ2-1. TRBV21-1 is assigned pseudogene status. The CDR3 totals 16 residues. The CDR3 nucleotides are TGTGCCAGCAGCAAAGGACGCCTTAGGGCCTACAATGAGCAGTTCTTC. As protein: CASSKGRLRAYNEQFF.

The chain combines TRBV19 with TRBJ1-5, with 11 bases lining up with TRBD1. With V trimmed by 8 bases and J by 4 bases, 16 bases remained unmatched. This CDR3 has 18 amino acids. Germline CDR1 is LNHDA and CDR2 is SQIVND (reference sequence). CDR3: CASRPGQGAGVGNQPQHF. As DNA, the CDR3 is TGTGCCAGTCGCCCCGGACAGGGGGCAGGTGTTGGAAATCAGCCCCAGCATTTT. Complete variable domain (other parts from reference TRBV19 and TRBJ1-5): DGGITQSPKYLFRKEGQNVTLSCEQNLNHDAMYWYRQDPGQGLRLIYYSQIVNDFQKGDIAEGYSVSREKKESFPLTVTSAQKNPTAFYLCASRPGQGAGVGNQPQHFGDGTRLSIL.

The rearrangement joins TRBV19 to TRBJ2-6, with a weak D call TRBD1 (5 bases). The germline V gene encodes CDR1 LNHDA and CDR2 SQIVND (reference sequence). CDR3 length: 19 amino acids. Trimming stripped 7 bases from V and 4 bases from J, with 26 bases between. The CDR3 loop is CASTPAGNRAKAGANVLTF. The CDR3 DNA reads TGTGCCAGTACCCCGGCAGGGAACCGAGCGAAAGCCGGGGCCAACGTCCTGACTTTC.

The chain recombines TRBV5-1 with TRBJ2-1, with D possibly being TRBD2 (5 bases). The germline V gene encodes CDR1 SGHRS and CDR2 YFSETQ. The length of the CDR3 is 13 residues. Between the trimmed V and J ends, which lost 0 bases and 6 bases, there was a span of 7 bases. The DNA for the CDR3 is TGCGCCAGCAGCTTGGGGCGGGCCAATGAGCAGTTCTTC. Translated, it gives CASSLGRANEQFF.

As DNA, the CDR3 is TGTGCCAGCAGCTTGGACAGGGTCACTGAAGCTTTCTTT. This sequence encodes CASSLDRVTEAFF. This chain links TRBV27 with TRBJ1-1; 8 nucleotides align to TRBD1. Germline CDR1 is MNHEY and CDR2 is SMNVEV (reference sequence). The CDR3 has 13 amino acids. The V and J ends lost 6 bases and 4 bases, in that order; junction bases with no gene match: 4.

As to this clone: Other DNA variants within this sample encode the same CDR3. The V and J genes are TRBV18 and TRBJ2-7, with D perhaps matching TRBD1 (6 bases). Trimming shortened V by 3 bases and J by 7 bases, and 19 bases separated the two germline ends. In germline, CDR1 is KGHSH, CDR2 LQKENI. The CDR3 is 15 amino acids. CDR3 in amino acids: CASSPFNNRAHEQYF. CDR3 coding DNA: TGTGCCAGCTCACCCTTTAATAACAGGGCCCATGAGCAGTACTTC.

V and J are TRBV27 and TRBJ2-3; no reliable D call. In germline, CDR1 is MNHEY, CDR2 SMNVEV (reference sequence). The CDR3 is 17 amino acids. V lost 4 bases and J 2 bases, leaving 19 bases between the germline ends. The chain's CDR3 is CASSSPSAGLATDTQYF. In nucleotides, the CDR3 is TGTGCCAGCAGTTCCCCCAGCGCCGGATTAGCCACAGATACGCAGTATTTT.

The genes are TRBV5-6 and TRBJ2-7, with TRBD1 as a possible D gene (5 bases). The V gene's germline CDR1 is SGHDT and CDR2 YYEEEE. Trimming took off 2 bases at V and 3 bases at J, with 18 bases between the two ends. This CDR3 spans 16 amino acids. This chain's CDR3 is CASSLITADSFYEQYF. In nucleotides, the CDR3 is TGTGCCAGCAGCTTAATCACCGCCGACAGTTTCTACGAGCAGTACTTC.

V is TRBV5-1 and J is TRBJ1-2, with D perhaps TRBD1 (6 bases). The ends were cut back, 4 bases at V and 5 bases at J, with 12 bases in the middle. The V gene's germline CDR1 is SGHRS and CDR2 YFSETQ. This CDR3 region has 13 residues. CDR3 protein: CASSPNRAYGYTF. The CDR3 DNA reads as TGCGCCAGCAGCCCTAACAGGGCATATGGCTACACCTTC.

The chain is built from TRBV6-1 and TRBJ2-3; a possible D gene is TRBD1 (6 bases). The germline V gene has CDR1 MNHNS and CDR2 SASEGT. The ends were cut back, 10 bases at V and 3 bases at J, with 17 bases in the middle. This CDR3 has 14 residues. The CDR3 nucleotides are TGTGCCAATTCGAGGGGGAGAGGGACAGATACGCAGTATTTT. Amino acid sequence: CANSRGRGTDTQYF.

V is TRBV6-1 and J is TRBJ1-2, with D unresolved. Germline V CDR1 and CDR2: MNHNS, SASEGT. Deletions cut 7 bases from V and 4 bases from J, with 10 bases between. This CDR3 contains 12 residues. This CDR3 is CASMRKTYGYTF. CDR3 DNA sequence: TGTGCCAGCATGCGAAAGACCTATGGCTACACCTTC.

This chain links TRBV5-1 with TRBJ2-5; 11 bases are shared with TRBD1. TRBJ2-7 matches the DNA end more closely, so the J call is doubtful. CDR3 length: 15 amino acids. Germline V gives CDR1 SGHRS, CDR2 YFSETQ. The CDR3 DNA sequence: TGCGCCAGCAGCTTGACGGGACAGGGGGTCTACGAGCAGTACTTC. Amino acid sequence: CASSLTGQGVYEQYF.

In this sample, this clone turned up once. The chain employs TRBV5-1 and TRBJ2-2; D may correspond to TRBD1 or TRBD2 (5 bases each). Germline CDR1 reads SGHRS; CDR2 reads YFSETQ. This CDR3 has 15 residues. Trimming cost V 0 bases and J 3 bases, with 9 bases left between them. The CDR3 DNA follows: TGCGCCAGCAGCTTGGGGGGGTCCGACACCGGGGAGCTGTTTTTT. Translated, it gives CASSLGGSDTGELFF.

V usage is TRBV5-1 and J usage is TRBJ2-5; TRBD1 matches 9 bases. CDR1 is SGHRS and CDR2 is YFSETQ in the germline V gene. Germline trimming cut 4 bases from V and 3 bases from J; bases unmatched to any gene: 10. This CDR3 is built from 16 residues. CDR3 amino acids: CASSELPGQGKETQYF. In nucleotides, the CDR3 is TGCGCCAGCAGCGAGCTACCGGGACAGGGAAAAGAGACCCAGTACTTC.

This chain joins TRBV10-2 and TRBJ1-3; D gene unclear. The CDR3 consists of 16 residues. Germline V gene sequence: CDR1 WSHSY, CDR2 SAAADI. Trimming pared 0 bases from V and 0 bases from J, leaving 9 bases between. This chain's CDR3 is CASSESLGYSGNTIYF. As DNA, the CDR3 is TGCGCCAGCAGTGAGTCGCTGGGCTACTCTGGAAACACCATATATTTT.

This clone was seen just once. The chain recombines TRBV18 with TRBJ1-1, with 7 bases that match TRBD1. The CDR3 is 15 amino acids. Germline CDR1 and CDR2: KGHSH and LQKENI. Losses at the gene ends were 5 bases for V and 5 bases for J; bases not matched to a gene: 11. The chain's CDR3 is CASSSRMGDRTEAFF. The CDR3 region has the DNA TGTGCCAGCTCAAGCAGGATGGGGGACAGAACTGAAGCTTTCTTT.

A few counts support this clone. V gene TRBV5-1 combines with J gene TRBJ2-5, with D possibly being TRBD1 or TRBD2 (6 bases each). The V gene's germline CDR1 is SGHRS and CDR2 YFSETQ. The CDR3 has 14 amino acids. V was cut by 0 bases and J by 6 bases, with 12 bases left in between. CDR3 protein: CASSLDGGQKTQYF. DNA of the CDR3: TGCGCCAGCAGCTTGGATGGGGGGCAAAAGACCCAGTACTTC.

This clone was recorded only once. The chain couples TRBV27 to TRBJ2-5, with unresolved D. V was cut by 1 base and J by 5 bases, with 11 bases left in between. Germline CDR1 is MNHEY and CDR2 is SMNVEV (reference sequence). There are 14 residues in the CDR3. CDR3 bases: TGTGCCAGCAGTTTATATCCAGATATCGAGACCCAGTACTTC. Its translation: CASSLYPDIETQYF.

With regard to this clone: Other DNA sequences within the sample encode an identical CDR3. CDR3 amino acids: CASSPGSYGYTF. DNA of the CDR3: TGTGCCAGCAGCCCCGGTAGCTATGGCTACACCTTC. V usage is TRBV5-6 and J usage is TRBJ1-2; D not resolved. Trimming shortened V by 4 bases and J by 4 bases, and 8 bases separated the two germline ends. The CDR3 spans 12 residues. Looked up from germline, CDR1 is SGHDT and CDR2 is YYEEEE.

This chain links TRBV14 with TRBJ1-2; D remains unclear. The CDR3 contains 13 residues. Germline V gene sequence: CDR1 SGHDN, CDR2 FVKESK. Trimming stripped 2 bases from V and 6 bases from J, with 10 bases between. CDR3 residues: CASSQIALHGYTF. Written as DNA, the CDR3 is TGTGCCAGCAGCCAAATTGCGTTGCATGGCTACACCTTC.

The J gene is TRBJ2-2, the V gene TRBV27, with D unclear. Trimming cost V 6 bases and J 4 bases, with 9 bases left between them. The CDR3 has 13 residues. From germline, CDR1 is MNHEY and CDR2 SMNVEV (reference sequence). CDR3 in amino acids: CASSGPITGELFF. Here the CDR3 DNA reads TGTGCCAGCAGCGGGCCGATCACCGGGGAGCTGTTTTTT.

The J gene is TRBJ1-6, the V gene TRBV27, with TRBD1 matching 9 bases. Germline CDR1 and CDR2: MNHEY and SMNVEV (reference sequence). This CDR3 is built from 16 residues. The V gene end was trimmed by 4 bases and the J gene end by 10 bases; junction bases not matched to a gene: 11. CDR3 sequence: CASSSTPGQGRSPLHF. The CDR3 region has the DNA TGTGCCAGCAGTTCGACACCGGGACAGGGAAGATCACCCCTCCACTTT.

The chain couples TRBV5-1 to TRBJ2-7; TRBD2 is a possible D gene (6 bases). Deletions cut 0 bases from V and 0 bases from J, with 10 bases between. The length of the CDR3 is 15 residues. CDR1 is SGHRS, CDR2 YFSETQ, per germline. The CDR3: CASSLGLAHSYEQYF. CDR3 nucleotides: TGCGCCAGCAGCTTGGGTCTAGCGCACTCCTACGAGCAGTACTTC.

The chain employs TRBV20-1 and TRBJ2-5; perhaps TRBD2 as D (6 bases). CDR1 DFQATT and CDR2 SNEGSKA come from the germline V gene (reference sequence). This CDR3 region has 11 residues. The CDR3 region is CSAGPSETQYF. As DNA, the CDR3 is TGCAGCGCGGGGCCCAGTGAGACCCAGTACTTC.

The V call is TRBV4-1, the J call TRBJ1-1, with a possible D match to TRBD1 (5 bases). Germline V lookup: CDR1 MGHRA, CDR2 YSYEKL. The V and J ends lost 4 bases and 3 bases respectively, with 9 bases between them. CDR3 length: 13 amino acids. CDR3 bases: TGCGCCAGCAGCCGAGACAGAGACACTGAAGCTTTCTTT. Translating it yields CASSRDRDTEAFF.